The 7 T cell receptor beta chains below were found in one sample sequenced in a study of T cells expressing NK-cell markers. No DNA is given; TCRdb re-called the 5' RACE reads and lists each CDR3 protein once. This sample's table reports about 260,000 distinct CDR3 sequences. Input material: blood T cells: a sorted CD56 or NKG2C T cell subset, CD4+ or CD8+ T cells, or bulk PBMC T cells (not recorded which). Receptors originate from a young man in good health.

This sequence joins TRBV12-3 or TRBV12-4 and TRBJ1-5; there is no DNA to check the TCRdb D call of TRBD1. The CDR3 has 14 amino acids. This CDR3 reads CASSGQLSNQPQHF.

The chain links TRBV27 to TRBJ1-5; TCRdb lists TRBD1, though no DNA is available to test this call. This CDR3 comprises 16 residues. CDR1 is MNHEY, CDR2 SMNVEV, per germline (reference sequence). The CDR3 sequence is CASSLSYRGSNQPQHF.

This rearrangement joins TRBV18 to TRBJ2-1; TCRdb picks TRBD2, but there is no DNA to check that call. CDR3 length equals 15 residues. Germline loops: CDR1 KGHSH, CDR2 LQKENI. CDR3 sequence reads: CASSPVQGGHNEQFF. Together with reference TRBV18 and TRBJ2-1, the CDR3 gives the full variable domain: NAGVMQNPRHLVRRRGQEARLRCSPMKGHSHVYWYRQLPEEGLKFMVYLQKENIIDESGMPKERFSAEFPKEGPSILRIQQVVRGDSAAYFCASSPVQGGHNEQFFGPGTRLTVL.

The chain employs TRBV20-1 and TRBJ2-5; TCRdb reports TRBD2, a call that lacks DNA to check it against. The CDR3 runs to 15 residues. The germline gives CDR1 DFQATT, CDR2 SNEGSKA (reference sequence). The CDR3 sequence is CSARDGSGSGETQYF.

The chain couples TRBV7-3 to TRBJ2-2; with no DNA, the TCRdb D assignment of TRBD1 cannot be verified. This CDR3 is 16 amino acids long. Germline V CDR1 and CDR2: SGHTA, FQGTGA. The CDR3 sequence is CASAVGAGANTGELFF.

V is TRBV6-4 and J is TRBJ2-3. The CDR3 has 12 residues. The germline CDR1 and CDR2 sequences are MRHNA and SNTAGT. CDR3 sequence reads: CASSKLMDTQYF.

The chain is built from TRBV5-5 and TRBJ2-2. This CDR3 comprises 15 residues. The germline CDR1 and CDR2 sequences are SGHKS and YYEKEE (reference sequence). The CDR3 sequence: CASSWGLDYTGELFF.